This passage covers 19 T cell receptor beta chains from one sample sequenced in a study of blood T cell repertoires in COVID-19. The repertoire was sequenced with immunoSEQ multiplex PCR; TCRdb's copy has only in-frame clones and lacks some. The sample records about 81,000 clones, roughly four fifths being singletons. Sequencing input: peripheral blood. These receptors originate from a human donor in a cohort sampled during active COVID-19.

The rearrangement links TRBV7-2 to TRBJ2-3, with D uncertain. Deletions cut 3 bases from V and 0 bases from J, with 7 bases between. This CDR3 contains 14 residues. Looked up from germline, CDR1 is SGHTA and CDR2 is FQGNSA. In DNA form, the CDR3 reads TGTGCCAGCAGCTTGGGCAAAAGCACAGATACGCAGTATTTT. Translated: CASSLGKSTDTQYF.

V gene TRBV7-2 combines with J gene TRBJ2-2; TRBD2 matches 13 bases. J lost 4 bases, V lost 2 bases, and 1 base had no gene match. The germline gives CDR1 SGHTA, CDR2 FQGNSA. This CDR3 has 16 residues. The CDR3 loop is CASSLTSGGATGELFF. CDR3 in DNA: TGTGCCAGCAGCTTAACTAGCGGGGGGGCCACCGGGGAGCTGTTTTTT.

This clone was seen only once. This chain connects TRBV24-1 to TRBJ2-2; 8 bases align to TRBD1. This CDR3 has 16 residues. After removal of 2 bases from V and 2 bases from J, the junction contained 3 bases not matched to a gene. Looked up from germline, CDR1 is KGHDR and CDR2 is SFDVKD. The CDR3 nucleotides are TGTGCCACCAGTGATTCTGGACAGGGAAACACCGGGGAGCTGTTTTTT. Translating it yields CATSDSGQGNTGELFF.

V gene TRBV19 combines with J gene TRBJ1-1, with a possible D match to TRBD1 (6 bases). V shed 9 bases and J shed 2 bases, with 16 bases lying between them. The CDR3 spans 14 residues. Germline CDR1 reads LNHDA; CDR2 reads SQIVND (reference sequence). In nucleotides, the CDR3 is TGTGCCAGCGTGTGGCAGGGGCGTAACACTGAAGCTTTCTTT. The encoded protein is CASVWQGRNTEAFF.

The CDR3 loop is CASSQGRFGGRPYEQYF. CDR3 nucleotide sequence: TGCGCCAGCAGCCAAGGGCGGTTCGGGGGGCGGCCCTACGAGCAGTACTTC. The J gene is TRBJ2-7, the V gene TRBV4-1, with a weak D call TRBD2 (7 bases). The germline gives CDR1 MGHRA, CDR2 YSYEKL. This CDR3 has 17 amino acids. Trimming pared 1 base from V and 2 bases from J, leaving 18 bases between.

The genes are TRBV7-3 and TRBJ2-1, with TRBD1 matching over 11 bases. Germline V gene sequence: CDR1 SGHTA, CDR2 FQGTGA. The V segment lost 3 bases and the J segment 8 bases; nucleotides outside the gene matches: 6. The CDR3 is 15 amino acids. CDR3 amino acids: CASSFGTGGSYEQFF. CDR3 DNA: TGTGCCAGCAGCTTTGGGACAGGGGGTAGCTATGAGCAGTTCTTC.

This chain joins TRBV3-1 (or the pseudogene TRBV3-2) and TRBJ2-7; TRBD1 might be the D (6 bases). V dropped 1 base and J dropped 2 bases, with 18 bases sitting between them. The CDR3 contains 17 residues. Germline V gene sequence: CDR1 LGHDT, CDR2 YNNKEL (reference sequence). This CDR3 reads CASSQGGRRGPTYEQYF. DNA of the CDR3: TGTGCCAGCAGCCAAGGAGGTCGCAGGGGACCCACCTACGAGCAGTACTTC.

The V call is TRBV14, the J call TRBJ1-4; TRBD1 agrees at 9 bases. Germline values: CDR1 SGHDN, CDR2 FVKESK. J lost 7 bases, V lost 0 bases, and 15 bases had no gene match. The CDR3 covers 19 residues. CDR3 sequence: CASSQEGLDRGGGSEKLFF. The CDR3 region has the DNA TGTGCCAGCAGCCAAGAAGGATTGGACAGGGGAGGGGGGAGTGAAAAACTGTTTTTT.

The V gene is TRBV11-2, the J gene TRBJ2-7, with TRBD2 matching over 8 bases. The CDR3 totals 16 residues. CDR1 is SGHAT and CDR2 is FQNNGV in the germline V gene. With V trimmed by 3 bases and J by 5 bases, 12 bases remained unmatched. The CDR3 DNA follows: TGTGCCAGCAGCTTCCAGCCCCTGCGGGGGGTTAACGAGCAGTACTTC. Translating gives CASSFQPLRGVNEQYF.

V usage is TRBV12-5 and J usage is TRBJ2-1; 8 nucleotides align to TRBD1. Germline V lookup: CDR1 LGHNT, CDR2 FRNRAP. V lost 1 base, J lost 2 bases, and 10 bases stayed unmatched. The CDR3 is 18 amino acids. DNA of the CDR3: TGTGCTAGTGGTTTGGCCCGAAGACAGGGGAACCCCTACAATGAGCAGTTCTTC. It encodes CASGLARRQGNPYNEQFF.

This clone has only one observation. The CDR3 coding sequence is TGTGCCAGCAGCTTGGACTTCGACAGGGGGCGAGGAGAGACCCAGTACTTC. Protein product: CASSLDFDRGRGETQYF. This chain links TRBV5-4 with TRBJ2-5; 10 bases align to TRBD1. The V gene end was trimmed by 0 bases and the J gene end by 4 bases; junction bases not matched to a gene: 9. Germline loops: CDR1 SGHNT, CDR2 YYREEE (reference sequence). This CDR3 has 17 amino acids.

This chain joins TRBV18 and TRBJ1-1; 7 bases are shared with TRBD1. Per the germline V gene, CDR1 is KGHSH and CDR2 is LQKENI. There are 13 residues in the CDR3. V trimming: 6 bases; J trimming: 4 bases; junction bases outside the gene matches: 5. Written as DNA, the CDR3 is TGTGCCAGCTCTGGGGACAGCCTCACTGAAGCTTTCTTT. Translation gives CASSGDSLTEAFF. Full variable domain (missing parts from reference TRBV18 and TRBJ1-1): NAGVMQNPRHLVRRRGQEARLRCSPMKGHSHVYWYRQLPEEGLKFMVYLQKENIIDESGMPKERFSAEFPKEGPSILRIQQVVRGDSAAYFCASSGDSLTEAFFGQGTRLTVV.

The genes are TRBV19 and TRBJ2-7, with 7 nucleotides matching TRBD2. The CDR3 spans 16 residues. Germline V CDR1 and CDR2: LNHDA, SQIVND (reference sequence). After removal of 6 bases from V and 0 bases from J, the junction contained 11 bases not matched to a gene. CDR3 residues: CASRRPPSGVSYEQYF. CDR3 sequence (DNA): TGTGCCAGTAGACGCCCCCCTAGCGGAGTCTCCTACGAGCAGTACTTC.

The chain is built from TRBV19 and TRBJ1-1, with D possibly being TRBD1 (6 bases). Germline-derived CDR1 and CDR2 are LNHDA and SQIVND (reference sequence). Deletions cut 4 bases from V and 4 bases from J, with 13 bases between. This CDR3 spans 14 amino acids. CDR3: CASSRIQGSTEAFF. The CDR3 nucleotides read TGTGCCAGTAGTAGAATTCAGGGGAGCACTGAAGCTTTCTTT.

This clone came up once. The genes are TRBV19 and TRBJ1-3; TRBD1 aligns across 8 bases. Germline V gene data show CDR1 as LNHDA and CDR2 as SQIVND (reference sequence). The CDR3 is 16 amino acids. Trimming took 6 bases from V and 2 from J; bases not matched to a gene: 9. This chain's CDR3 is CASSQPRGPAGNTIYF. The CDR3, as DNA: TGTGCCAGTAGCCAGCCCAGGGGGCCGGCTGGAAACACCATATATTTT.

The chain carries TRBV2 and TRBJ1-3, with 9 bases aligning to TRBD1. The germline CDR1 and CDR2 sequences are SNHLY and FYNNEI. The V and J ends lost 2 bases and 9 bases, in that order; junction bases with no gene match: 11. This CDR3 region has 16 residues. CDR3 in amino acids: CASSEWDRDIRSTIYF. CDR3 in DNA: TGTGCCAGCAGTGAATGGGACAGGGATATCCGAAGCACCATATATTTT.

CDR3 sequence: CASSPRTVNTGELFF. CDR3 sequence (DNA): TGTGCCAGCAGCCCAAGGACTGTGAACACCGGGGAGCTGTTTTTT. V usage is TRBV11-1 and J usage is TRBJ2-2; D perhaps matches TRBD2 (5 bases). The length of the CDR3 is 15 residues. V gave up 5 bases and J gave up 1 base, with 11 bases separating them. Germline-derived CDR1 and CDR2 are SGHAT and FQDESV (reference sequence).

This clone was counted a single time. The gene calls are TRBV15 and TRBJ1-1, with D possibly TRBD1 on 6 matching bases. V dropped 0 bases and J dropped 10 bases, with 12 bases sitting between them. The CDR3 spans 13 residues. From germline, CDR1 is LNHNV and CDR2 YYDKDF (reference sequence). Here the CDR3 reads CATSRDRGRTAFF. CDR3 coding DNA: TGTGCCACCAGCAGAGATAGGGGGAGAACAGCTTTCTTT.

V is TRBV3-1 (or the pseudogene TRBV3-2) and J is TRBJ2-7, with TRBD2 matching 14 bases. This CDR3 region has 17 residues. The germline CDR1 and CDR2 sequences are LGHDT and YNNKEL (reference sequence). The trim removed 6 bases at V and 5 bases at J, leaving 12 bases unmatched. The CDR3 DNA sequence: TGTGCCAGCAGTCTGAGAGGACTAGCGGGGGGTGATAACGAGCAGTACTTC. This encodes CASSLRGLAGGDNEQYF.